Here is one T cell receptor beta chain with its context. The sample comes from a study of blood T cell repertoires in COVID-19. Study as a whole: Material from acute and convalescent COVID-19 was sourced from the United States, Italy and Spain. PBMCs, B-cell-depleted T cells, or T cells were the source of the cDNA or gDNA that made up the material.

Original processing methods: It was from reference gene primer amplification that nucleated cell counts were estimated. Using immunoSEQ multiplex PCR, the repertoire was profiled, and TCRdb retains in-frame clones only, with some absent. V, J and clone size are those of that table, while D and trimming were read from the DNA. This sample has roughly 200,000 clones, with around 86% found just once. This CDR3 comprises 15 residues. CDR1 and CDR2 (germline): MRHNA, SNTAGT. Trimming stripped 5 bases from V and 0 bases from J, with 10 bases between. This sequence joins TRBV6-4 and TRBJ2-2; D perhaps matches TRBD1 (6 bases). The sequencing input was peripheral blood. The receptor comes from a man aged 55 to 70 with acute or convalescent COVID-19. The CDR3 nucleotides read TGTGCCAGCAGTCGGACAGTAACGAACACCGGGGAGCTGTTTTTT. The encoded protein is CASSRTVTNTGELFF.